These T cell receptor beta chains were read from a single sample in a study of neurological immune-mediated disorders. TCRdb recomputed calls from the 5' RACE reads with MiXCR, one row per CDR3 protein. This sample carries 40,000 or so distinct CDR3 sequences, approximately 10% of them seen once, and the ten largest clones take roughly 3.7%. The sequenced sample consisted of PBMCs. Receptor source: a man in his sixties with HTLV-1-associated myelopathy (HAM/TSP). Both conserved end residues are part of each CDR3. The D gene is left open where the match is weak. Some rows have no size entry. The others give once, few or many, or a class for an expanded clone.

>TRBV5-1|TRBJ1-4|NA|many|14
TGCGCCAGCAGCTTACCCGGACCAGAAGGGAAACTGTTTTTT
CASSLPGPEGKLFF
>TRBV20-1|TRBJ2-1|NA|many|12
TGCAGTGCTAGACAGCTCTACAATGAGCAGTTCTTC
CSARQLYNEQFF
>TRBV9|TRBJ2-6|NA|many|15
TGTGCCAGCAGCGTAGGGGGGGCTGGGGCCAACGTCCTGACTTTC
CASSVGGAGANVLTF
>TRBV5-1|TRBJ2-1|NA|many|16
TGCGCCAGCAGCTTTTCCGGGACGCCGACTTGGGATGAGCAGTTCTTC
CASSFSGTPTWDEQFF
>TRBV5-1|TRBJ2-1|TRBD2|many|17
TGCGCCAGCAGCGAGCGCGGGAGAAGCAGCTCCTACAATGAGCAGTTCTTC
CASSERGRSSSYNEQFF
>TRBV11-3|TRBJ1-3|NA|many|16
TGTGCCAGCAGCTCACCCAGCGACTCCTCTGGAAACACCATATATTTT
CASSSPSDSSGNTIYF
>TRBV7-3|TRBJ2-1|TRBD1|many|13
TGTGCCAACCGACAGGGTCCCTACAATGAGCAGTTCTTC
CANRQGPYNEQFF
>TRBV4-1|TRBJ2-7|NA|NA|17
TGCGCCAGCAGCCCCACCGGGGGCCCGGGACGGAATTACGAGCAGTACTTC
CASSPTGGPGRNYEQYF
>TRBV7-9|TRBJ2-3|TRBD2|many|16
TGTGCCAGCAGCTTAGTCGGTAGCGGGAGCACAGATACGCAGTATTTT
CASSLVGSGSTDTQYF
>TRBV27|TRBJ1-2|TRBD1|many|15
TGTGCCAGCAGTTTATCAACGACAGGGGGGCATGGCTACACCTTC
CASSLSTTGGHGYTF
>TRBV29-1|TRBJ2-2|TRBD2|many|15
TGCAGCGTCCTGACTAGCGGGACTCACACCGGGGAGCTGTTTTTT
CSVLTSGTHTGELFF
>TRBV24-1|TRBJ2-2|NA|many|16
TGTGCCACCAGTGATCGACAGGAGATGAACACCGGGGAGCTGTTTTTT
CATSDRQEMNTGELFF
>TRBV7-3|TRBJ2-2|TRBD1|few|18
TGTGCCAGCAGCTTAACGTCCGGGACAGGGGGCGGCACCGGGGAGCTGTTTTTT
CASSLTSGTGGGTGELFF
>TRBV11-2|TRBJ2-1|TRBD1|many|19
TGTGCCAGCAGCTTAGTGTGGACAGGGGGCGCCGGGTCCTACAATGAGCAGTTCTTC
CASSLVWTGGAGSYNEQFF
>TRBV10-3|TRBJ2-5|NA|many|12
TGTGCCATCAGTCCGGGACTAGAGACCCAGTACTTC
CAISPGLETQYF
>TRBV29-1|TRBJ1-2|NA|NA|13
TGCAGCGTTGAAGATGGAGGGCGAGGCGGCTACACCTTC
CSVEDGGRGGYTF
>TRBV15|TRBJ1-2|TRBD1|many|18
TGTGCCACCAGCAGCAATACGGGACAGGGGGCGATAAACTATGGCTACACCTTC
CATSSNTGQGAINYGYTF
>TRBV10-1|TRBJ2-1|NA|many|16
TGCGCCAGCAGCGCTAGCGCTACGAGCTCCTACAATGAGCAGTTCTTC
CASSASATSSYNEQFF
>TRBV5-1|TRBJ2-1|NA|many|15
TGCGCCAGCAGCGGGGTGGGGGGCCTAAGGGATGAGCAGTTCTTC
CASSGVGGLRDEQFF
>TRBV10-3|TRBJ1-2|TRBD1|many|16
TGTGCCACTAGCCGTACCTCTACAGGGGGGACCTATGGCTACACCTTC
CATSRTSTGGTYGYTF
>TRBV4-1|TRBJ2-7|NA|many|15
TGCGCCAGCAGCCAAGGTCCAGGGACATCCTACGAGCAGTACTTC
CASSQGPGTSYEQYF
>TRBV10-3|TRBJ2-2|NA|many|12
TGTGCCATCAGTGATGCCTCGCGGGAGCTGTTTTTT
CAISDASRELFF
>TRBV9|TRBJ1-2|NA|many|15
TGTGCCAGCAGCGTAGGTACCCTCGGGGGCTATGGCTACACCTTC
CASSVGTLGGYGYTF
>TRBV5-1|TRBJ1-4|TRBD1|few|15
TGCGCCAGCAGCTTGGGGACAGGCGGGGATGAAAAACTGTTTTTT
CASSLGTGGDEKLFF
>TRBV5-1|TRBJ2-2|NA|many|13
TGCGCCAGCAGCCCGAGTGGGCCCGGGGAGCTGTTTTTT
CASSPSGPGELFF
>TRBV20-1|TRBJ2-5|NA|many|14
TGCAGTGCCCGAGGGCACCCCCCCTGGGAGACCCAGTACTTC
CSARGHPPWETQYF
>TRBV5-5|TRBJ2-1|TRBD1|many|15
TGTGCCAGCCATACCCGGAGACAGGGGGACAATGAGCAGTTCTTC
CASHTRRQGDNEQFF